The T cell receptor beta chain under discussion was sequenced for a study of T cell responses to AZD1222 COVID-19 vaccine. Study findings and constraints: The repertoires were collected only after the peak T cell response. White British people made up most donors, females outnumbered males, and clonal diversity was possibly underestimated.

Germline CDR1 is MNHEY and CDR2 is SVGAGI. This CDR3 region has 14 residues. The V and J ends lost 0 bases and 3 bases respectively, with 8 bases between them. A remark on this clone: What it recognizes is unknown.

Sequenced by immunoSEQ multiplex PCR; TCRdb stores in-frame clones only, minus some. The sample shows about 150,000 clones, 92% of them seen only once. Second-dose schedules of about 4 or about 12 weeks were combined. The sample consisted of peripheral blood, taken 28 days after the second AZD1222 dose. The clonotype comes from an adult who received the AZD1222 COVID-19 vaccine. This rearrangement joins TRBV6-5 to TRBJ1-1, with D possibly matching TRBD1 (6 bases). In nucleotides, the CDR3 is TGTGCCAGCAGTTACTCGGGGGGCCACACTGAAGCTTTCTTT. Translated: CASSYSGGHTEAFF.